The clone carrying this TCR beta chain was counted a few times. Its antigen is currently unknown. CDR1 is SGHAT, CDR2 FQNNGV, per germline. CDR3 size: 15 residues. J was trimmed by 4 bases and V by 1 base; bases with no gene match: 3. A quantitative 5'-RACE method, one with molecular barcodes, was used to make TCR beta libraries. A single record per CDR3 protein comes from TCRdb applying MiXCR to the 5' RACE reads. Among 200,000 or so distinct CDR3 sequences listed, under 15% were seen once. This specimen comes from a study of CD8 T cells in ankylosing spondylitis. The study's findings and limits: Clones linked to disease were reported to show significant enrichment in matched ankylosing spondylitis synovial fluid. Under 10 highly homologous variants formed a TCR beta motif that appeared characteristic of ankylosing spondylitis blood.

Sequencing used blood, either unsorted or a sorted T cell fraction (not recorded which). The rearrangement uses TRBV11-2 and TRBJ2-7; TRBD1 matches 11 bases. The sequence derives from a female donor with ankylosing spondylitis or in good health (not recorded which). DNA of the CDR3: TGTGCCAGCAGCTTAGGGACAGGGGGCACTTACGAGCAGTACTTC. This gives the protein CASSLGTGGTYEQYF. The full variable domain, its missing parts supplied by reference TRBV11-2 and TRBJ2-7, is EAGVAQSPRYKIIEKRQSVAFWCNPISGHATLYWYQQILGQGPKLLIQFQNNGVVDDSQLPKDRFSAERLKGVDSTLKIQPAKLEDSAVYLCASSLGTGGTYEQYFGPGTRLTVT.